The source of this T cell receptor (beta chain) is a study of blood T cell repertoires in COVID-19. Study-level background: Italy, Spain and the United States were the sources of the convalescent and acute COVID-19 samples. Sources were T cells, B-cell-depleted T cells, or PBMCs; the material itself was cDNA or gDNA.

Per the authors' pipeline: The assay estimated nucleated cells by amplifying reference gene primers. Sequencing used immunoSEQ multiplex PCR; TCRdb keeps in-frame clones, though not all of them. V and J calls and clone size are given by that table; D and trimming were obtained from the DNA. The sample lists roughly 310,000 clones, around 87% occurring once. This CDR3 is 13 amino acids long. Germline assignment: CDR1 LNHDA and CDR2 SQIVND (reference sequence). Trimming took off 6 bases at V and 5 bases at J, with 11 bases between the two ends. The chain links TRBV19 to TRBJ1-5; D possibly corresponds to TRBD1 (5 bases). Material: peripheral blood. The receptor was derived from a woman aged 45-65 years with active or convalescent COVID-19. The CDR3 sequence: CASRRTRDQPQHF. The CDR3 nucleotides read TGTGCCAGTAGGCGGACCAGGGATCAGCCCCAGCATTTT.